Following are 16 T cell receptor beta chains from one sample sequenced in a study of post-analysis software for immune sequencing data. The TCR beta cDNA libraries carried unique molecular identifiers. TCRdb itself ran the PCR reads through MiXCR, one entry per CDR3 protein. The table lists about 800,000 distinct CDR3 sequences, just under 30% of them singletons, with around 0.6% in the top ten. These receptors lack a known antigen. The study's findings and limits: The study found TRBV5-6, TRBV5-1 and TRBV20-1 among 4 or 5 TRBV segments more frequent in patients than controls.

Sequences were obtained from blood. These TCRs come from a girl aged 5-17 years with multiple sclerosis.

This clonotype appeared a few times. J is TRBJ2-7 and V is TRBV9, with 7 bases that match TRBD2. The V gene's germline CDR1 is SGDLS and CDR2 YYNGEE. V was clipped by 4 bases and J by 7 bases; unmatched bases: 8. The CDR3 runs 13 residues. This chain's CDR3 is CASSPGEGREQYF. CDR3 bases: TGTGCCAGCAGCCCTGGGGAGGGTCGGGAGCAGTACTTC. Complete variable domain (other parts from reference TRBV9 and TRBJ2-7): DSGVTQTPKHLITATGQRVTLRCSPRSGDLSVYWYQQSLDQGLQFLIQYYNGEERAKGNILERFSAQQFPDLHSELNLSSLELGDSALYFCASSPGEGREQYFGPGTRLTVT.

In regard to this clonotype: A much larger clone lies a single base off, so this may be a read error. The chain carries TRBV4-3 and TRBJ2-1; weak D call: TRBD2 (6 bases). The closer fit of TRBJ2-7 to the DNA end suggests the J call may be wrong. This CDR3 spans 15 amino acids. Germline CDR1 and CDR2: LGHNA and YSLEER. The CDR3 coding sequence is TGCGCCAGCAGCCCGGACGGGAGCTCCTACAATGAGCAGTACTTC. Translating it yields CASSPDGSSYNEQYF.

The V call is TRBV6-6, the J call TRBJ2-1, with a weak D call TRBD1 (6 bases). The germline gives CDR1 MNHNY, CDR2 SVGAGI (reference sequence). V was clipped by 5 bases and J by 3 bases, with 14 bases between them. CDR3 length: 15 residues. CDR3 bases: TGTGCCAGCAGTCCCCGCGCAGGGGTCTACAATGAGCAGTTCTTC. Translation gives CASSPRAGVYNEQFF.

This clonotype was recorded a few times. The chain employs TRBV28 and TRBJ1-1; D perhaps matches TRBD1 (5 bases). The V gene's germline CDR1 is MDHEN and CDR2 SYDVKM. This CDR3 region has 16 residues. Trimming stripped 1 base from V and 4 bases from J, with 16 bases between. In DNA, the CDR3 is TGTGCCAGCAGTTTATTGGGGCAGTCCCACTTCACTGAAGCTTTCTTT. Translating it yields CASSLLGQSHFTEAFF.

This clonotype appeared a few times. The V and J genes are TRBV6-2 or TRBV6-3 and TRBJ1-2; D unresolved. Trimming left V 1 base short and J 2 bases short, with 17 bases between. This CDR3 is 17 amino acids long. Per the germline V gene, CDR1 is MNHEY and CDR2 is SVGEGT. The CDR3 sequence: CASSYLIPSKTNYGYTF. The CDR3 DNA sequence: TGTGCCAGCAGTTACTTGATCCCATCCAAGACAAACTATGGCTACACCTTC.

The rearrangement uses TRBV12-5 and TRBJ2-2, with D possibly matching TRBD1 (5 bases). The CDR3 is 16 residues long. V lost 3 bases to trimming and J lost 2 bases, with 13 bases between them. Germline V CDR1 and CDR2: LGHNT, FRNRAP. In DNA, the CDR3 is TGTGCTAGTGGTTTAATAGGGGCTCCAAACACCGGGGAGCTGTTTTTT. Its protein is CASGLIGAPNTGELFF.

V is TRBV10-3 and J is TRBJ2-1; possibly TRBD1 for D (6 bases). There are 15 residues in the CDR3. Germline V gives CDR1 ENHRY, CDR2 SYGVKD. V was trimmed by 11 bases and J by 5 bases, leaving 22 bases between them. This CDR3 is CAALTPRGPHNEQFF. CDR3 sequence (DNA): TGTGCCGCGCTAACCCCCAGGGGTCCCCACAATGAGCAGTTCTTC.

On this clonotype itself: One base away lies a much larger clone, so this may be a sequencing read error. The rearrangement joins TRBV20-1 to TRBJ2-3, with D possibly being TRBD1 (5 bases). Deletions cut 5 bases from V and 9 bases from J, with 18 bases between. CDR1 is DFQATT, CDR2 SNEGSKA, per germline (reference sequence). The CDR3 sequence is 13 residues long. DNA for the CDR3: TGCAGTGCTGGGGTTGGGGCCACCGCCACGCAGTATTTT. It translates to CSAGVGATATQYF.

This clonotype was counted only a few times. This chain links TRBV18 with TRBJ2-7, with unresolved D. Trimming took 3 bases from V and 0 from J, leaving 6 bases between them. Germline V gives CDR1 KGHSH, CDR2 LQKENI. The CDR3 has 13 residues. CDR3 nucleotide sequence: TGTGCCAGCTCACCTACGATCTCCTACGAGCAGTACTTC. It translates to CASSPTISYEQYF.

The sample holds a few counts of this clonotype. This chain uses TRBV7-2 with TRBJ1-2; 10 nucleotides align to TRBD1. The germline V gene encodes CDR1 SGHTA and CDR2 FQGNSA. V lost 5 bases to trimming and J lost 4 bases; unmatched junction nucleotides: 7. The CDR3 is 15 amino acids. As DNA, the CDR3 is TGTGCCAGCAGCCGACTGACAGGGGGCCTCTATGGCTACACCTTC. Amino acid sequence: CASSRLTGGLYGYTF.

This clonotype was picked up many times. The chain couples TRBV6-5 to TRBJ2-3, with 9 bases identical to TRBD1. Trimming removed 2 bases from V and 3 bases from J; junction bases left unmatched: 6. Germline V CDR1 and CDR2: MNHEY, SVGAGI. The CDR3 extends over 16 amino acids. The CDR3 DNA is TGTGCCAGCAGTTACCGGGGACAGGGAGGGACAGATACGCAGTATTTT. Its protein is CASSYRGQGGTDTQYF.

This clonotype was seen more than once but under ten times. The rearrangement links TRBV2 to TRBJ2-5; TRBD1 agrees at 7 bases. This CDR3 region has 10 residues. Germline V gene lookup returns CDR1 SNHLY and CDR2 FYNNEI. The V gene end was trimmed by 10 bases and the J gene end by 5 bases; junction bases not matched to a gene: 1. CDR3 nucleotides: TGTGCCACCAGGGGGGAGACCCAGTACTTC. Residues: CATRGETQYF.

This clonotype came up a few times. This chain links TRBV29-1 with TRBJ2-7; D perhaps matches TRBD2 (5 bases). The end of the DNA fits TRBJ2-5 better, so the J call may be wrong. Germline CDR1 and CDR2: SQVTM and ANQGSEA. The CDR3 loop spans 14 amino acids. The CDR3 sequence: CSVERGTALETQYF. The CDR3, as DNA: TGCAGCGTCGAACGGGGTACCGCTCTGGAGACCCAGTACTTC.

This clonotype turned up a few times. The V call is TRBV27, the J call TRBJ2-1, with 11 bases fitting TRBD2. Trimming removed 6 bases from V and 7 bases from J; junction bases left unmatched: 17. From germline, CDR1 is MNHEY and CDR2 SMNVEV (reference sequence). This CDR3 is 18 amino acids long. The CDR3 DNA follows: TGTGCCAGCAGACCAAACTTTGGGCTAGCGGGAGGTGGGAATGAGCAGTTCTTC. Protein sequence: CASRPNFGLAGGGNEQFF.

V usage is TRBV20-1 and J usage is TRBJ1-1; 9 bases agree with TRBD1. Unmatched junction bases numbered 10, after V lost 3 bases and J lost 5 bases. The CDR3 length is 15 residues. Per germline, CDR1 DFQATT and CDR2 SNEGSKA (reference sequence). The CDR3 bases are TGCAGTGCTAGTCCCGGGACAGGGTCGTGGACTGAAGCTTTCTTT. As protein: CSASPGTGSWTEAFF.

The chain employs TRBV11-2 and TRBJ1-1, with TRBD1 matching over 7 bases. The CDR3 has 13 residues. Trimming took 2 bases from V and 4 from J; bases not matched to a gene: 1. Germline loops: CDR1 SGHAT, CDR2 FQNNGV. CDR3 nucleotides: TGTGCCAGCAGCTTATGGGACAGCACTGAAGCTTTCTTT. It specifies CASSLWDSTEAFF.